These 11 T cell receptor beta chains were sequenced from one sample in a study of blood T cell repertoires in COVID-19. Data came from immunoSEQ multiplex PCR; TCRdb stores just in-frame clones and leaves some out. The data show approximately 270,000 clones, around 93% seen once. Sequencing was carried out using PBMCs or T cells enriched from blood (not recorded which). Receptors were obtained from a middle-aged man who had been exposed to COVID-19.

The chain combines TRBV20-1 with TRBJ2-5; D is ambiguous. Trimming left V 6 bases short and J 2 bases short, with 4 bases between. Germline-derived CDR1 and CDR2 are DFQATT and SNEGSKA (reference sequence). The CDR3 has 10 amino acids. The chain's CDR3 is CSAMQETQYF. In DNA, the CDR3 is TGCAGTGCCATGCAAGAGACCCAGTACTTC.

The gene calls are TRBV9 and TRBJ2-2; D remains unclear. This CDR3 has 12 residues. Germline lookup yields CDR1 SGDLS and CDR2 YYNGEE. The V end lost 4 bases, the J end lost 7 bases, and 8 bases lay between the germline ends. The CDR3 region is CASSPNVGELFF. CDR3 DNA: TGTGCCAGCAGCCCTAACGTCGGGGAGCTGTTTTTT. The full variable domain, with the rest looked up from reference TRBV9 and TRBJ2-2, is DSGVTQTPKHLITATGQRVTLRCSPRSGDLSVYWYQQSLDQGLQFLIQYYNGEERAKGNILERFSAQQFPDLHSELNLSSLELGDSALYFCASSPNVGELFFGEGSRLTVL.

Of note for this clone: Other DNA sequences of this sample code for an identical CDR3. V is TRBV19 and J is TRBJ1-1; no reliable D call. This CDR3 is 13 amino acids long. The V gene lost 3 bases and the J gene lost 1 base, with 6 bases spanning the gap. CDR1 and CDR2 from the germline V gene are LNHDA and SQIVND (reference sequence). The CDR3: CASSISGNTEAFF. The CDR3 DNA reads as TGTGCCAGTAGTATTTCGGGGAACACTGAAGCTTTCTTT.

This chain joins TRBV19 and TRBJ2-2, with D possibly TRBD1 on 6 matching bases. Germline lookup yields CDR1 LNHDA and CDR2 SQIVND (reference sequence). CDR3 length: 15 residues. Trimming took 4 bases from V and 5 from J, leaving 14 bases between them. CDR3 sequence reads: CASSSTGPQTGELFF. CDR3 DNA sequence: TGTGCCAGTAGTAGTACAGGGCCGCAGACCGGGGAGCTGTTTTTT.

Only a few counts were recorded for this clone. The chain uses TRBV23-1 and TRBJ2-5, with TRBD1 as a possible D gene (6 bases). TRBV23-1 has ORF status, its function being uncertain. Trimming took off 2 bases at V and 4 bases at J, with 17 bases between the two ends. This CDR3 comprises 16 residues. This chain's CDR3 is CASSQTDSRRIETQYF. The CDR3 DNA is TGCGCCAGCAGTCAAACGGACAGCCGGAGAATAGAGACCCAGTACTTC.

The chain couples TRBV13 to TRBJ2-1; no clear D gene. The CDR3 covers 18 residues. V was clipped by 3 bases and J by 0 bases, with 18 bases between them. Per germline, CDR1 PRHDT and CDR2 FYEKMQ (reference sequence). This CDR3 is CASSLVLGGQSSYNEQFF. The DNA for the CDR3 is TGTGCCAGCAGCTTGGTGTTGGGTGGGCAGAGCTCCTACAATGAGCAGTTCTTC.

This clone occurred once. This chain uses TRBV11-3 with TRBJ2-5; 10 bases are a match to TRBD1. The V segment lost 3 bases and the J segment 2 bases; nucleotides outside the gene matches: 3. CDR1 and CDR2 (germline): SGHNT, YENEEA. This CDR3 has 15 amino acids. The CDR3 spells CASSFLDRGQETQYF. CDR3 nucleotides: TGTGCCAGCAGCTTTCTGGACAGGGGGCAAGAGACCCAGTACTTC.

The rearrangement uses TRBV29-1 and TRBJ1-1; no firm D call. CDR1 SQVTM and CDR2 ANQGSEA come from the germline V gene. The CDR3 loop spans 13 amino acids. V was clipped by 5 bases and J by 2 bases, with 12 bases between them. CDR3 coding DNA: TGCAGCGTTAGGTCTCGCGGTAACACTGAAGCTTTCTTT. Amino acids: CSVRSRGNTEAFF.

Written as DNA, the CDR3 is TGCGCCAGCAGCCAGGGTAGCGGGAGAGGTCTGGCCGGGGAGCTGTTTTTT. Residues: CASSQGSGRGLAGELFF. The genes are TRBV4-1 and TRBJ2-2, with 9 positions matching TRBD2. With V trimmed by 3 bases and J by 6 bases, 11 bases remained unmatched. Germline V gene lookup returns CDR1 MGHRA and CDR2 YSYEKL. The CDR3 totals 17 residues.

This chain connects TRBV21-1 to TRBJ2-7; the table calls TRBD2, which could not be checked here. TRBV21-1 is described as a pseudogene. The CDR3 loop spans 19 amino acids. DNA of the CDR3: TGTGCCAGCAGCAAATTTGCCCCCTGGGCGGGAGGTTATACCTACGAGCAGTACTTC. Translating gives CASSKFAPWAGGYTYEQYF.

This clone was seen once. This chain uses TRBV3-1 (or the pseudogene TRBV3-2) with TRBJ2-7; D ambiguous. In germline, CDR1 is LGHDT, CDR2 YNNKEL (reference sequence). The CDR3 spans 12 residues. V was shortened by 1 base and J by 4 bases, with 5 bases between the two germline ends. The CDR3 coding sequence is TGTGCCAGCAGCCAAGTCCGTTACGAGCAGTACTTC. Translated, it gives CASSQVRYEQYF.